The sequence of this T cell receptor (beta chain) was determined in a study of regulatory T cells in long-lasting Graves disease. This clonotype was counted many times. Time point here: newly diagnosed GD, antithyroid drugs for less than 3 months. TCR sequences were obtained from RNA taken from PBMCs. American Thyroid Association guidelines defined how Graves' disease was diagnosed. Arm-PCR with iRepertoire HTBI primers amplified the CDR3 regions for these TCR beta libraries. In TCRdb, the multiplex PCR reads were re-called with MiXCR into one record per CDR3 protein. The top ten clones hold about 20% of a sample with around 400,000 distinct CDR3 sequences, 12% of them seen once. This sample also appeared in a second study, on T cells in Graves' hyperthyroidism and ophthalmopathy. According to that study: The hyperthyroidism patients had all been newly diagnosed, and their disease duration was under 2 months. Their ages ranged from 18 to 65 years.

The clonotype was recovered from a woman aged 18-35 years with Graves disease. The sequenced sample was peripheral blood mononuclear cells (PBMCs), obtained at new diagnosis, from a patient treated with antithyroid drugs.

CDR3 amino acids: CASSYPGQGGNYGYTF. CDR3 bases: TGTGCCAGCAGTTACCCGGGACAGGGTGGGAACTATGGCTACACCTTC. The rearrangement uses TRBV6-5 and TRBJ1-2; 9 bases line up with TRBD1. V dropped 2 bases and J dropped 2; count of bases not matched to a gene: 6. CDR1 is MNHEY, CDR2 SVGAGI, per germline. This CDR3 has 16 residues.